Presented here are 27 T cell receptor beta chains from one specimen sequenced in a study of T-cell reconstitution after alpha-beta-depleted transplantation in children. Preparation of the TCRbeta library was carried out with unique molecular identifiers. One entry per CDR3 protein results from TCRdb running MiXCR on the PCR reads. The table includes 95,000 to 150,000 distinct CDR3 sequences, approximately 22% detected once. The starting material was PBMCs, mostly from graft donor cells, obtained 180 days after TCRalphabeta/CD19-depleted stem cell transplant. The source of these receptors is a male patient between 2 and 9 years old who had a stem cell transplant for chronic granulomatous disease, so the T cells may come from the graft donor.

The chain recombines TRBV10-3 with TRBJ2-1; 13 nucleotides align to TRBD2. The CDR3 contains 18 residues. V was pared by 6 bases and J by 0 bases, with 8 bases of the junction left unmatched. Germline values: CDR1 ENHRY, CDR2 SYGVKD. CDR3 region: CAIRPGLAGQSSYNEQFF. In nucleotides, the CDR3 is TGTGCCATCAGACCGGGACTAGCGGGACAGAGCTCCTACAATGAGCAGTTCTTC.

This clonotype was detected only a few times. V usage is TRBV5-6 and J usage is TRBJ2-7, with 8 bases identical to TRBD1. Trimming at V came to 4 bases and at J to 2 bases, leaving 11 bases not matched to a gene. Germline loops: CDR1 SGHDT, CDR2 YYEEEE. This CDR3 has 16 residues. The CDR3, as DNA: TGTGCCAGCAGCCACAATCTACAGGGGGGACCCTACGAGCAGTACTTC. It specifies CASSHNLQGGPYEQYF.

This clonotype showed up just a few times. CDR3 region: CATSRYPGTGGYNEQFF. The CDR3 coding sequence is TGTGCCACCAGCAGATATCCCGGGACAGGGGGGTACAATGAGCAGTTCTTC. The gene calls are TRBV15 and TRBJ2-1; the match to TRBD1 covers 11 bases. The germline CDR1 and CDR2 sequences are LNHNV and YYDKDF (reference sequence). V lost 2 bases to trimming and J lost 4 bases; unmatched junction nucleotides: 7. The CDR3 sequence is 17 residues long.

V and J are TRBV3-1 and TRBJ1-6, with 9 bases aligning to TRBD1. The CDR3 extends over 18 amino acids. The V and J ends lost 2 bases and 7 bases, in that order; junction bases with no gene match: 12. Germline V gives CDR1 LGHDT, CDR2 YNNKEL (reference sequence). CDR3 in amino acids: CASSQRPDRGVGNSPLHF. CDR3 nucleotides: TGTGCCAGCAGCCAAAGGCCGGACAGGGGAGTCGGCAATTCACCCCTCCACTTT. The whole variable domain, remainder taken from reference TRBV3-1 and TRBJ1-6, is DTAVSQTPKYLVTQMGNDKSIKCEQNLGHDTMYWYKQDSKKFLKIMFSYNNKELIINETVPNRFSPKSPDKAHLNLHINSLELGDSAVYFCASSQRPDRGVGNSPLHFGNGTRLTVT.

The CDR3 DNA sequence: TGTGCCAGCAGCTCGACAGGGGGCGATGAGCAGTTCTTC. Amino acids: CASSSTGGDEQFF. This chain uses TRBV7-9 with TRBJ2-1; 10 bases line up with TRBD1. V gave up 4 bases and J gave up 8 bases; unmatched junction bases: 2. CDR3 length: 13 residues. Germline-derived CDR1 and CDR2 are SEHNR and FQNEAQ (reference sequence).

The sample holds one count of this clonotype. V and J are TRBV25-1 and TRBJ2-5; D may match TRBD1 or TRBD2 (5 bases each). V was trimmed by 6 bases and J by 5 bases, leaving 19 bases between them. CDR3 size: 15 residues. Per germline, CDR1 MGHDK and CDR2 SYGVNS. The CDR3 DNA follows: TGTGCCAGCAGCCCTGGTCTGGGGGTTAGGGAGACCCAGTACTTC. Its protein is CASSPGLGVRETQYF. Full variable domain (missing parts from reference TRBV25-1 and TRBJ2-5): EADIYQTPRYLVIGTGKKITLECSQTMGHDKMYWYQQDPGMELHLIHYSYGVNSTEKGDLSSESTVSRIRTEHFPLTLESARPSHTSQYLCASSPGLGVRETQYFGPGTRLLVL.

This clonotype was observed once. The chain couples TRBV12-3 or TRBV12-4 to TRBJ1-5, with D tentatively TRBD1 (6 bases). This CDR3 has 19 amino acids. Trimming removed 10 bases at V and 0 bases at J, with 28 bases between. For the CDR3, the DNA is TGTGCCATCTGTCGGGGGCCCGTGGGGGGGAAATATAGCAATCAGCCCCAGCATTTT. Translated: CAICRGPVGGKYSNQPQHF.

This clonotype has at least ten counts. The chain links TRBV20-1 to TRBJ2-1, with a weak D call TRBD2 (5 bases). Germline V lookup: CDR1 DFQATT, CDR2 SNEGSKA (reference sequence). The CDR3 has 13 amino acids. Trimming took off 4 bases at V and 8 bases at J, with 15 bases between the two ends. The CDR3: CSATEGPVHEQFF. The CDR3 region has the DNA TGCAGTGCTACCGAGGGTCCCGTCCATGAGCAGTTCTTC.

This clonotype was observed a handful of times. This chain links TRBV20-1 with TRBJ1-2; possibly TRBD1 for D (5 bases). The germline V and J ends were trimmed by 3 bases and 0 bases, with 8 bases remaining between them. The CDR3 length is 13 residues. The germline gives CDR1 DFQATT, CDR2 SNEGSKA (reference sequence). For the CDR3, the DNA is TGCAGTGCTAGGCGGGGGTCTAACTATGGCTACACCTTC. Protein: CSARRGSNYGYTF.

V usage is TRBV12-3 or TRBV12-4 and J usage is TRBJ2-3; D possibly uses TRBD1 or TRBD2 (5 bases each). V lost 1 base and J lost 6, with 11 bases in between. CDR3 length: 14 amino acids. For the CDR3, the DNA is TGTGCCAGCAGTTTAGAAGAGGGGTGGGATACGCAGTATTTT. Translating gives CASSLEEGWDTQYF.

The V gene is TRBV7-6, the J gene TRBJ2-3; D may be TRBD2 (6 bases). This CDR3 is 15 amino acids long. Trimming removed 2 bases at V and 6 bases at J, with 15 bases between. Germline V lookup: CDR1 SGHVS, CDR2 FNYEAQ. CDR3 sequence: CASSLRGTARDTQYF. The CDR3 DNA reads as TGTGCCAGCAGCTTACGGGGGACTGCTCGCGATACGCAGTATTTT.

This rearrangement joins TRBV10-3 to TRBJ2-2; D tentatively fits TRBD1 or TRBD2 (6 bases each). CDR3 length: 14 residues. The V end lost 4 bases, the J end lost 7 bases, and 13 bases lay between the germline ends. From germline, CDR1 is ENHRY and CDR2 SYGVKD. CDR3 in amino acids: CAISVSGASGELFF. The CDR3 nucleotides read TGTGCCATCAGTGTTTCGGGGGCTAGCGGGGAGCTGTTTTTT.

This clonotype was detected many times. This chain connects TRBV20-1 to TRBJ2-7; D gene unclear. This CDR3 is built from 14 residues. Trimming cost V 0 bases and J 0 bases, with 9 bases left between them. The germline gives CDR1 DFQATT, CDR2 SNEGSKA (reference sequence). DNA of the CDR3: TGCAGTGCTAGAGATTACCAGCGCTCCTACGAGCAGTACTTC. This translates into CSARDYQRSYEQYF.

The chain uses TRBV12-3 or TRBV12-4 and TRBJ2-7; possible D gene TRBD2, 6 bases. The CDR3 runs 15 residues. V lost 2 bases to trimming and J lost 2 bases, with 13 bases between them. The DNA of the CDR3 is TGTGCCAGCAGTTTATTCGTCGGGAGCACCTACGAGCAGTACTTC. Its translation is CASSLFVGSTYEQYF.

This chain joins TRBV7-2 and TRBJ2-2; TRBD2 matches 7 bases. The CDR3 covers 16 residues. V trimming: 5 bases; J trimming: 1 base; junction bases outside the gene matches: 7. Germline CDR1 and CDR2: SGHTA and FQGNSA. Here the CDR3 DNA reads TGTGCCAGCAGCCCCTACGGGGGGTGGAACACCGGGGAGCTGTTTTTT. As protein: CASSPYGGWNTGELFF.

This clonotype was seen many times. The chain couples TRBV15 to TRBJ2-5; a weak D match, TRBD1 (5 bases). This CDR3 is 15 amino acids long. With 5 bases removed from V and 4 bases from J, the gap between germline ends came to 17 bases. Germline V gives CDR1 LNHNV, CDR2 YYDKDF (reference sequence). The CDR3 DNA is TGTGCCACCAGCTCACGCACAGACAGAATAGAGACCCAGTACTTC. It codes for CATSSRTDRIETQYF.

This clonotype has more than one count but fewer than ten. The chain links TRBV12-3 or TRBV12-4 to TRBJ2-7, with 8 bases matching TRBD1. The CDR3 runs to 14 residues. Trimming at V came to 2 bases and at J to 4 bases, leaving 4 bases not matched to a gene. For the CDR3, the DNA is TGTGCCAGCAGTTTAAGACAGGGGCCTTACGAGCAGTACTTC. Encoded protein: CASSLRQGPYEQYF.

This clonotype appeared many times. The J gene is TRBJ2-5, the V gene TRBV9, with a tentative D call TRBD1 (6 bases). There are 15 residues in the CDR3. Germline V gene data show CDR1 as SGDLS and CDR2 as YYNGEE. Trimming stripped 4 bases from V and 2 bases from J, with 15 bases between. The CDR3, as DNA: TGTGCCAGCAGCCTTACCTCCGGGACACAAGAGACCCAGTACTTC. It codes for CASSLTSGTQETQYF.

The chain links TRBV12-3 or TRBV12-4 to TRBJ2-7, with a weak D call TRBD1 (5 bases). The V end was cut by 5 bases, the J end by 0 bases, with 11 bases between. CDR3 size: 14 residues. The CDR3, as DNA: TGTGCCAGCAGTCTTCACAGGAGCTCCTACGAGCAGTACTTC. Encoded protein: CASSLHRSSYEQYF.

This clonotype was counted a few times. V and J are TRBV4-2 and TRBJ1-1, with D maybe TRBD1 (6 bases). CDR3 length: 15 amino acids. The germline V and J ends were trimmed by 7 bases and 1 base, with 16 bases remaining between them. Germline loops: CDR1 LGHNA, CDR2 YNFKEQ. DNA for the CDR3: TGTGCCAGCAACGATAGAGGGGGGCCGAACACTGAAGCTTTCTTT. Encoded protein: CASNDRGGPNTEAFF.

This clonotype appeared many times. The chain has TRBV7-2 and TRBJ1-2, with D possibly matching TRBD1 (6 bases). The length of the CDR3 is 15 residues. Trimming removed 0 bases from V and 3 bases from J, with 11 bases in between. From germline, CDR1 is SGHTA and CDR2 FQGNSA. CDR3 DNA sequence: TGTGCCAGCAGCTTAGCCCCAGGGGATGACTATGGCTACACCTTC. It codes for CASSLAPGDDYGYTF.

In its sample, this clonotype was seen a few times. The J gene is TRBJ1-2, the V gene TRBV12-3 or TRBV12-4, with D maybe TRBD1 (5 bases). The CDR3 spans 12 residues. The V gene lost 6 bases and the J gene lost 5 bases, with 10 bases spanning the gap. CDR3 residues: CASRGLGYGYTF. The CDR3 DNA reads as TGTGCCAGCAGGGGGCTTGGTTATGGCTACACCTTC.

This clonotype was detected many times. This sequence joins TRBV21-1 and TRBJ1-1. TRBV21-1 has pseudogene status. CDR3 length: 17 residues. The CDR3 loop is CASQAKITVRMNTEAFF. The CDR3 DNA reads as TGTGCCAGTCAAGCAAAGATCACAGTTAGGATGAACACTGAAGCTTTCTTT.

V usage is TRBV5-1 and J usage is TRBJ2-1, with unresolved D. With 4 bases removed from V and 0 bases from J, the gap between germline ends came to 11 bases. Germline CDR1 is SGHRS and CDR2 is YFSETQ. The CDR3 runs 15 residues. The CDR3 region is CASSKSANSYNEQFF. The CDR3 DNA reads TGCGCCAGCAGCAAATCCGCTAACTCCTACAATGAGCAGTTCTTC.

This clonotype was seen at least ten times. Lacking the conserved final phenylalanine or tryptophan, this CDR3 likely reflects a read error. No DNA is shown, since the ends of the CDR3 on it are uncertain; the CDR3 is the one TCRdb lists. The rearrangement uses TRBV30 and TRBJ2-1; the D call of TRBD2 is as the table states it, not checked on the DNA. The CDR3 comprises 13 residues, both ends counted. CDR1 GTSNPN and CDR2 SVGIG come from the germline V gene (reference sequence). CDR3: CAWSASFSGLARV.

This clonotype was observed many times. The chain has TRBV6-5 and TRBJ2-1; D is unclear. Trimming took off 0 bases at V and 3 bases at J, with 6 bases between the two ends. The V gene's germline CDR1 is MNHEY and CDR2 SVGAGI. This CDR3 has 14 amino acids. CDR3 DNA: TGTGCCAGCAGTTACTCAGGCGACTACAATGAGCAGTTCTTC. Translated: CASSYSGDYNEQFF.

The chain uses TRBV27 and TRBJ1-3, with TRBD1 matching 7 bases. V dropped 4 bases and J dropped 8; count of bases not matched to a gene: 5. Germline CDR1 and CDR2: MNHEY and SMNVEV (reference sequence). The CDR3 covers 13 residues. This CDR3 reads CASSYRQGDTIYF. The CDR3 bases are TGTGCCAGCAGTTATAGACAGGGAGACACCATATATTTT.